This T cell receptor beta chain was obtained from a study of Ad26.COV2.S vaccination and SARS-CoV-2 variants (dated by TCRdb to 2020 to 2022). The study in broad terms: Donors in the vaccine arm were drawn from COV1001, a multicentre, randomized, double-blind, placebo-controlled phase I-IIa trial testing Ad26.COV2.S in healthy adults. Ad26.COV2.S was administered intramuscularly at a dose of 5x10^10 or 1x10^11 viral particles, either as one shot or as two shots given 56 days apart. TCRbeta repertoire sequencing was used to assess the specificity and breadth of SARS-CoV-2-reactive T cell receptors after Ad26.COV2.S vaccination. A total of 32 samples were included in the TCR-sequenced set, comprising 19 Ad26.COV2.S vaccine recipients, 5 placebo recipients and 8 SARS-CoV-2 convalescent individuals. Trial participants were randomized into five groups of five: low-dose or high-dose Ad26.COV2.S given once or twice, or placebo on both occasions. Investigators did not know the trial group allocation while performing experiments and assessing outcomes.

TCRbeta CDR3 regions were sequenced with the immunoSEQ Assay. After extraction, genomic DNA underwent amplification by bias-controlled multiplex PCR, followed by high-throughput sequencing. On the authors' methods: To quantify the absolute abundance of each unique TCRbeta CDR3 region, sequences were collapsed and filtered. T cell fraction was estimated by normalizing TCRbeta template counts to usable DNA, which was measured by amplifying reference genes present in all nucleated cells. Repertoire TCRs were annotated as SARS-CoV-2-specific by exact matching of V gene, CDR3 amino acid sequence and J gene to a known reactive TCR set. MIRA supplied the reference SARS-CoV-2 TCR set, which was filtered for enrichment in COVID-19-positive ImmuneCODE repertoires so that public or cross-reactive TCRs were removed. Using the MIRA antigens, annotated TCRs were further analysed by specific ORF or by position within an ORF. Depth was the summed frequency of annotated unique rearrangements, while breadth was defined as annotated unique rearrangements over total unique productive rearrangements. Two-sided Wilcoxon rank-sum tests were applied when comparing TCR breadth between groups. The source is immuneACCESS, and TCRdb retained only in-frame sequences with V and J called. Part of the clones is not carried over; for the studies checked, unresolved V genes explain less than half of this, and the remainder is unexplained. The V and J calls and clone size are taken from that table; D and trimming were inferred from the DNA. The sample yields some 500,000 clones; about 91% were counted once. The ten top clones hold around 2.6% of the sample.

Worth noting for this clone: Its antigen is unknown. Qualities for individual bases were not recorded, and no much larger clone is one base off.

The intended sense of this specimen's treatment or condition label: some 20 received Ad26.COV2.S at low or high dose, single or two shots; roughly 5 received placebo; per-sample allocation not given. For vaccine and placebo recipients, the sequenced repertoires came from samples collected on day 63 after the first injection. Cohort 1b enrolled roughly 25 adults aged 18-55 years at a single site in Boston, USA, between 29 July and 7 August 2020. Ad26.COV2.S was a replication-incompetent adenovirus type 26 vector that expressed a prefusion-stabilized SARS-CoV-2 spike protein derived from the original Wuhan strain. Germline trimming: 0 bases from V, 5 bases from J; junction bases outside gene matches: 5. Its CDR3 holds 15 amino acids, cysteine through valine. The retained sequence is limited to the CDR3, 45 bases, with the frame set at the first base. Looking up the germline V gene yields CDR1 SGHRS and CDR2 YFSETQ.

What the authors observed across the whole study: According to the authors, total T cell responses may have been underestimated by the TCR breadth and depth analyses. Comparing responses between vaccine doses or regimens was not something the study was powered to do. Higher spike-specific TCR breadth was observed in Ad26.COV2.S recipients than in placebo recipients (P = 0.0014). Substantial breadth of spike-specific CD8+ and CD4+ T cell responses was reported after vaccination. Vaccine and placebo recipients had similar non-spike TCR breadth, a finding consistent with the vaccine containing only spike.

Sequenced here: peripheral blood, sampled in a trial of Ad26.COV2.S vaccine versus placebo. The clonotype was recovered from a person aged 18-65 years who received the Ad26.COV2.S COVID-19 vaccine or a placebo. The sequence joins TRBV5-1 to TRBJ2-7; 10 middle bases align to TRBD2. The DNA sequence reads TGCGCCAGCAGCTTGGGTCTAGCGGGAGTTGACGAGCAGTACGTC. It translates to CASSLGLAGVDEQYV.